Sequencing of this TCR beta chain was carried out in a study of technical replicates of blood from several donors. This table comes from immunoSEQ multiplex PCR, and its TCRdb copy is limited to in-frame clones, with some not included. Among 75,000 to 100,000 clones listed, approximately 94% were seen once. CDR3 length: 12 amino acids. Germline CDR1 is MGHDK and CDR2 is SYGVNS. The ends were cut back, 4 bases at V and 6 bases at J, with 7 bases in the middle. Specimen: T cells isolated from PBMCs. The chain recombines TRBV25-1 with TRBJ2-1; D gene unclear. This TCR came from a human donor in good health. The CDR3: CASSAGPNEQFF. CDR3 in DNA: TGTGCCAGCAGTGCAGGCCCCAATGAGCAGTTCTTC.